This paragraph reports one T cell receptor (beta chain). The use of a sample-barcoded 5' primer and a J-beta primer mix characterized a second PCR of roughly 7 to 11 cycles. A template-switch adaptor with 12 random nucleotides tagged each cDNA molecule. TCRdb used MiXCR to reprocess the 5' RACE reads, holding one entry per CDR3 protein. The sample contains about 760,000 distinct CDR3 sequences, 25% of which appear only once. The data derive from a study of blood T cells in healthy people across ages. CDR1 and CDR2 (germline): SEHNR, FQNEAQ (reference sequence). CDR3 length: 16 amino acids. V lost 5 bases, J lost 4 bases, and 13 bases stayed unmatched. These same data were also listed under a study on T cells of mothers and their children. Per that study: Over five children and their three healthy Caucasian mothers were the donors. Maternal samples each gave over 9.5 million TCR beta CDR3 reads, and child samples approximately 3 million each. Mother-child pairs who were related displayed a slightly higher overlap than unrelated pairs, a difference that was non-significant.

This TCR derives from a boy aged 5-17 years in good health. The sample taken for sequencing was blood. V gene TRBV7-9 combines with J gene TRBJ2-5; 7 nucleotides agree with TRBD2. The CDR3 protein is CASSRGSSGNRETQYF. The CDR3 DNA reads TGTGCCAGCAGCCGGGGATCAAGCGGGAACCGAGAGACCCAGTACTTC. Full variable domain (remainder filled in from reference TRBV7-9 and TRBJ2-5): DTGVSQNPRHKITKRGQNVTFRCDPISEHNRLYWYRQTLGQGPEFLTYFQNEAQLEKSRLLSDRFSAERPKGSFSTLEIQRTEQGDSAMYLCASSRGSSGNRETQYFGPGTRLLVL.